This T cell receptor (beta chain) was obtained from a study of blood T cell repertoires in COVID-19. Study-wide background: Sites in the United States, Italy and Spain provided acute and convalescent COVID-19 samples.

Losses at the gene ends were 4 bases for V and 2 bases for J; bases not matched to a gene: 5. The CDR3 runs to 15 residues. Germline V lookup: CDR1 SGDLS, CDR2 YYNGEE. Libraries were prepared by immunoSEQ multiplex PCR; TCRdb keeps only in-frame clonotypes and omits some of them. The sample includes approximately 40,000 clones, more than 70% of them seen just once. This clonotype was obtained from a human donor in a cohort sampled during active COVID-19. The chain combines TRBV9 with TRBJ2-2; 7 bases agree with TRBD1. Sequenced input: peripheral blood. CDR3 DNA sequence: TGTGCCAGCAGCCAGACAGGGAAAAACACCGGGGAGCTGTTTTTT. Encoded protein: CASSQTGKNTGELFF.